This T cell receptor beta chain came from a study of T cells after yellow fever vaccination. Findings of the study overall: One caveat is that FACS-sorted repertoires could contain abundant clonotypes contaminating from the bulk population. Weaker in magnitude, the secondary response showed a faster peak on day 5 versus 15. Most clones from primary vaccination resurfaced after the booster (around 97% CD4, around 89% CD8).

This clonotype was seen a few times. Antigen unknown. Generation of TCR cDNA used 5'RACE template switching (which added a universal primer site and UMIs). Using its own MiXCR run on the 5' RACE reads, TCRdb lists one record per CDR3 protein. The sample includes 300,000 to 400,000 distinct CDR3 sequences, approximately 13% of them seen just once. The sequence was collected from a man aged 18 to 30 who received the YFV17D yellow fever vaccine. Source: CD4+ T cells sorted from PBMCs, taken 15 days after the yellow fever booster vaccination.

The CDR3 DNA reads as TGTGCCAGCAGTTTTGGACAGGGACTCAATCAGCCCCAGCATTTT. The encoded protein is CASSFGQGLNQPQHF. This chain links TRBV12-3 or TRBV12-4 with TRBJ1-5; TRBD1 agrees at 8 bases. Trimming took 3 bases from V and 3 from J; bases not matched to a gene: 4. The length of the CDR3 is 15 residues.